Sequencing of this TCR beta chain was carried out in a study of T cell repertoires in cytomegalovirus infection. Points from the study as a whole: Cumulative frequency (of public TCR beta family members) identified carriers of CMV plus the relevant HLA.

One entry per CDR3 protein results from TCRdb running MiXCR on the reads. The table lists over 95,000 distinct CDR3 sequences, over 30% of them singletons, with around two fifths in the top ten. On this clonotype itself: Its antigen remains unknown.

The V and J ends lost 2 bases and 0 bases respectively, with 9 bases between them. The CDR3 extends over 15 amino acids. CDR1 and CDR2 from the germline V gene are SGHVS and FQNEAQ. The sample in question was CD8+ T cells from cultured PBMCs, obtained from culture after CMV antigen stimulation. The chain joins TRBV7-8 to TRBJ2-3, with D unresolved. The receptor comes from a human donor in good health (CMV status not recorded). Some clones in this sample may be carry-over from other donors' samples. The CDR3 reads CASSLNYRSTDTQYF. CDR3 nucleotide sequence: TGTGCCAGCAGCTTAAACTACCGTAGCACAGATACGCAGTATTTT. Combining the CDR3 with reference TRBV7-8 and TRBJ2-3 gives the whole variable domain GAGVSQSPRYKVAKRGQDVALRCDPISGHVSLFWYQQALGQGPEFLTYFQNEAQLDKSGLPSDRFFAERPEGSVSTLKIQRTQQEDSAVYLCASSLNYRSTDTQYFGPGTRLTVL.